One sample yielded the 23 T cell receptor beta chains listed below, sequenced in a study of cytomegalovirus exposure and HLA in healthy donors. The primer mix had 60 Vbeta and 13 Jbeta primers. Data came from immunoSEQ multiplex PCR; TCRdb stores just in-frame clones and leaves some out. The data contain around 130,000 clones, 65% to 90% of them singletons. Sequencing was done on a sample of PBMCs. These receptors came from a girl between 2 and 10 years old in good health and CMV-seronegative.

The rearrangement joins TRBV30 to TRBJ2-5; 8 bases are shared with TRBD1. Germline CDR1 GTSNPN, CDR2 SVGIG (reference sequence). With 3 bases clipped from V and 5 bases from J, the junction kept 14 bases outside the gene matches. The CDR3 is made up of 16 amino acids. The CDR3 is CAWSAGGQAGMETQYF. The DNA for the CDR3 is TGTGCCTGGAGCGCAGGGGGACAGGCGGGAATGGAGACCCAGTACTTC.

The V call is TRBV4-2, the J call TRBJ2-5; 9 nucleotides agree with TRBD1. CDR3 length: 15 residues. V shed 4 bases, J shed 5 bases, and the junction held 8 bases outside the gene matches. CDR1 and CDR2 (germline): LGHNA, YNFKEQ. The CDR3 region has the DNA TGTGCCAGCAGCCTCGTGACGGGGACAGGGGAGACCCAGTACTTC. It yields the protein CASSLVTGTGETQYF.

The chain has TRBV27 and TRBJ1-5; D remains unclear. CDR1 MNHEY and CDR2 SMNVEV come from the germline V gene (reference sequence). This CDR3 contains 14 residues. Trimming pared 2 bases from V and 2 bases from J, leaving 7 bases between. The CDR3 bases are TGTGCCAGCAGTTTAAGACAAGGCAATCAGCCCCAGCATTTT. This codes for CASSLRQGNQPQHF.

Only one count was recorded for this clone. The CDR3 reads CASSPTATRSETQYF. The CDR3 DNA is TGTGCCAGCTCACCCACCGCCACTAGGTCCGAGACCCAGTACTTC. The chain carries TRBV18 and TRBJ2-5; D perhaps matches TRBD2 (5 bases). The CDR3 totals 15 residues. Germline CDR1 reads KGHSH; CDR2 reads LQKENI. Between the trimmed V and J ends, which lost 3 bases and 5 bases, there was a span of 16 bases.

The gene calls are TRBV7-2 and TRBJ1-2, with D perhaps TRBD1 (5 bases). This CDR3 region has 13 residues. Trimming stripped 4 bases from V and 7 bases from J, with 13 bases between. The V gene's germline CDR1 is SGHTA and CDR2 FQGNSA. The CDR3 region has the DNA TGTGCCAGCAGCTCATCCTGGGGCGGTGGCTACACCTTC. Residues: CASSSSWGGGYTF.

This clone has just a few counts. V and J are TRBV6-5 and TRBJ2-5, with a tentative D call TRBD2 (6 bases). V dropped 4 bases and J dropped 5 bases, with 14 bases sitting between them. This CDR3 is 14 amino acids long. CDR1 is MNHEY and CDR2 is SVGAGI in the germline V gene. The DNA of the CDR3 is TGTGCCAGCAGTTCCTTCGAGGACTACGAGACCCAGTACTTC. It specifies CASSSFEDYETQYF.

This chain links TRBV4-1 with TRBJ2-5; TRBD2 agrees at 13 bases. Germline values: CDR1 MGHRA, CDR2 YSYEKL. After removal of 1 base from V and 4 bases from J, the junction contained 12 bases not matched to a gene. The CDR3 has 19 amino acids. The CDR3 reads CASSQGPRETSGRRETQYF. The CDR3 bases are TGCGCCAGCAGCCAAGGCCCCAGGGAGACTAGCGGGAGGAGAGAGACCCAGTACTTC.

This clone was counted a single time. The chain uses TRBV29-1 and TRBJ2-1, with 11 bases aligning to TRBD1. The CDR3 extends over 14 amino acids. The V gene end was trimmed by 6 bases and the J gene end by 6 bases; junction bases not matched to a gene: 7. The germline CDR1 and CDR2 sequences are SQVTM and ANQGSEA. In nucleotides, the CDR3 is TGCAGCGTCACGTACGGGACAGGGGGCAATGAGCAGTTCTTC. It is translated as CSVTYGTGGNEQFF.

The genes are TRBV15 and TRBJ2-3; possibly TRBD2 for D (6 bases). The CDR3 consists of 18 residues. Trimming left V 0 bases short and J 5 bases short, with 21 bases between. CDR1 and CDR2 from the germline V gene are LNHNV and YYDKDF (reference sequence). The CDR3 loop reads CATSRDPGLLPTGDTQYF. Written as DNA, the CDR3 is TGTGCCACCAGCAGAGATCCGGGACTCCTCCCTACTGGAGATACGCAGTATTTT.

This chain connects TRBV29-1 to TRBJ2-1; D may be TRBD2 (5 bases). There are 10 residues in the CDR3. Germline lookup yields CDR1 SQVTM and CDR2 ANQGSEA. Trimming shortened V by 5 bases and J by 7 bases, and 6 bases separated the two germline ends. CDR3 DNA: TGCAGCGTTAGCGGAAATGAGCAGTTCTTC. Translated, it gives CSVSGNEQFF.

The chain has TRBV7-2 and TRBJ1-2; 8 positions match TRBD1. V trimming: 3 bases; J trimming: 5 bases; junction bases outside the gene matches: 5. The CDR3 is 14 amino acids. In germline, CDR1 is SGHTA, CDR2 FQGNSA. CDR3 sequence (DNA): TGTGCCAGCAGCTTCGCAGGGGGCAATTATGGCTACACCTTC. It is translated as CASSFAGGNYGYTF. The whole variable domain, remainder taken from reference TRBV7-2 and TRBJ1-2, is GAGVSQSPSNKVTEKGKDVELRCDPISGHTALYWYRQSLGQGLEFLIYFQGNSAPDKSGLPSDRFSAERTGGSVSTLTIQRTQQEDSAVYLCASSFAGGNYGYTFGSGTRLTVV.

V usage is TRBV6-5 and J usage is TRBJ1-5, with D uncertain. The CDR3 consists of 16 residues. Germline lookup yields CDR1 MNHEY and CDR2 SVGAGI. Between the trimmed V and J ends, which lost 2 bases and 3 bases, there was a span of 14 bases. The CDR3 nucleotides read TGTGCCAGCAGTTACCCGCCCGACGGGTCCAATCAGCCCCAGCATTTT. Protein sequence: CASSYPPDGSNQPQHF.

The chain links TRBV29-1 to TRBJ2-7, with TRBD2 as a possible D gene (6 bases). The CDR3 runs to 15 residues. Trimming pared 1 base from V and 3 bases from J, leaving 16 bases between. Germline CDR1 SQVTM, CDR2 ANQGSEA. The CDR3 coding sequence is TGCAGCGTTGAAGGACTGTACGGGAGTTTCTACGAGCAGTACTTC. Amino acid sequence: CSVEGLYGSFYEQYF.

This clone was counted a few times. This sequence joins TRBV5-1 and TRBJ2-5; D may be TRBD1 (5 bases). Germline V CDR1 and CDR2: SGHRS, YFSETQ. Trimming removed 3 bases at V and 1 base at J, with 10 bases between. The CDR3 is made up of 14 amino acids. The CDR3 loop reads CASSSDSFQETQYF. Written as DNA, the CDR3 is TGCGCCAGCAGCTCCGACAGTTTCCAAGAGACCCAGTACTTC.

The chain combines TRBV4-2 with TRBJ2-1; TRBD2 might be the D (6 bases). Trimming took 4 bases from V and 7 from J, leaving 20 bases between them. This CDR3 has 16 residues. The germline V gene encodes CDR1 LGHNA and CDR2 YNFKEQ. CDR3 bases: TGTGCCAGCAGCCCCTCGGGACTGCCAGACCGAAATGAGCAGTTCTTC. Protein sequence: CASSPSGLPDRNEQFF.

The genes are TRBV2 and TRBJ2-3; 9 bases agree with TRBD2. Germline V lookup: CDR1 SNHLY, CDR2 FYNNEI. V lost 3 bases, J lost 3 bases, and 7 bases stayed unmatched. CDR3 size: 16 residues. CDR3: CASSEHSGRITDTQYF. CDR3 DNA: TGTGCCAGCAGTGAGCATAGCGGGAGAATAACAGATACGCAGTATTTT.

Only one count was recorded for this clone. This rearrangement joins TRBV5-1 to TRBJ2-1; 7 bases align to TRBD2. This CDR3 spans 14 amino acids. Per germline, CDR1 SGHRS and CDR2 YFSETQ. Trimming at V came to 0 bases and at J to 6 bases, leaving 3 bases not matched to a gene. In DNA, the CDR3 is TGCGCCAGCAGCTTGGGACTAGCCCGCAATGAGCAGTTCTTC. Amino acids: CASSLGLARNEQFF. Complete variable domain (other parts from reference TRBV5-1 and TRBJ2-1): KAGVTQTPRYLIKTRGQQVTLSCSPISGHRSVSWYQQTPGQGLQFLFEYFSETQRNKGNFPGRFSGRQFSNSRSEMNVSTLELGDSALYLCASSLGLARNEQFFGPGTRLTVL.

Here the CDR3 reads CASSAPSGGVNTQYF. The CDR3 DNA is TGTGCCAGCAGTGCCCCTAGCGGGGGGGTAAATACGCAGTATTTT. V and J are TRBV2 and TRBJ2-3, with 12 bases that match TRBD2. The CDR3 extends over 15 amino acids. Germline V lookup: CDR1 SNHLY, CDR2 FYNNEI. V was clipped by 4 bases and J by 7 bases; unmatched bases: 6.

The chain is built from TRBV25-1 and TRBJ2-4; weak D call: TRBD1 (6 bases). V lost 1 base and J 6 bases, leaving 10 bases between the germline ends. Germline-derived CDR1 and CDR2 are MGHDK and SYGVNS. The CDR3 has 14 residues. CDR3 amino acids: CASSEWGQINIQYF. In DNA, the CDR3 is TGTGCCAGCAGTGAATGGGGGCAGATAAACATTCAGTACTTC.

The V and J genes are TRBV19 and TRBJ2-1; 12 bases line up with TRBD2. The V and J ends lost 7 bases and 8 bases, in that order; junction bases with no gene match: 9. There are 15 residues in the CDR3. CDR1 and CDR2 from the germline V gene are LNHDA and SQIVND (reference sequence). As DNA, the CDR3 is TGTGCCAGTACCCCCCTAGCGGGAGGGCCCTATGAGCAGTTCTTC. Translated, it gives CASTPLAGGPYEQFF.

V and J are TRBV7-9 and TRBJ2-1, with D perhaps TRBD1 (5 bases). From germline, CDR1 is SEHNR and CDR2 FQNEAQ (reference sequence). The CDR3 spans 11 residues. V shed 4 bases and J shed 10 bases, with 8 bases lying between them. The CDR3 reads CASSSRQEQFF. CDR3 DNA sequence: TGTGCCAGCAGCTCCCGACAGGAGCAGTTCTTC.

This chain links TRBV29-1 with TRBJ1-3; maybe TRBD1 (6 bases). Germline V gene data show CDR1 as SQVTM and CDR2 as ANQGSEA. The CDR3 has 16 residues. With 0 bases removed from V and 1 base from J, the gap between germline ends came to 13 bases. In nucleotides, the CDR3 is TGCAGCGTTGAAGATCTAGGGGGAGCGTCTGGAAACACCATATATTTT. Protein: CSVEDLGGASGNTIYF.

The rearrangement links TRBV5-1 to TRBJ2-7, with D maybe TRBD1 (6 bases). CDR1 SGHRS and CDR2 YFSETQ come from the germline V gene. V shed 3 bases and J shed 0 bases, with 16 bases lying between them. The CDR3 has 16 amino acids. The CDR3 is CASSYGGRDNSYEQYF. The CDR3 DNA follows: TGCGCCAGCAGCTACGGAGGCAGGGACAACTCCTACGAGCAGTACTTC.